This is a list of T cell receptor beta chains from one sample in a study of T cell repertoires in cytomegalovirus infection. TCRdb redid the calling of the reads with MiXCR, one entry per CDR3 protein. The repertoire consists of over 300,000 distinct CDR3 sequences, with roughly 16% occurring once and the leading ten covering 12%. Sequences were obtained from PBMCs. The source of these receptors is a human donor in good health (CMV status not recorded). Some clones in this sample may be carry-over from other donors' samples. CDR3s include the opening cysteine and the closing phenylalanine or tryptophan. A D gene is named only where the DNA matches it firmly. Rows give clone size only sometimes, using once, few, many, or a class for an expanded clone.

>TRBD2|TRBV4-2|many|TRBJ2-7
TGTGCCAGCAGCGCATACTATAAGGGAAGCGGGGGCTCCTACGAGCAGTACTTC
CASSAYYKGSGGSYEQYF
>NA|TRBV7-9|few|TRBJ1-4
TGTGCCAGCAGCTTAACCTTCGATGGAGACGGTGAAAAACTGTTTTTT
CASSLTFDGDGEKLFF
>TRBD1|TRBV19|NA|TRBJ1-2
TGTGCCAGTAGCCTACAGGGGGCGGGATCTGGCTACACCTTC
CASSLQGAGSGYTF
>NA|TRBV10-3|NA|TRBJ1-1
TGTGCCGTGAGGATGGTGGGGAACACTGAAGCTTTCTTT
CAVRMVGNTEAFF
>TRBD2|TRBV6-2/TRBV6-3|many|TRBJ2-1
TGTGCCAGTCAGAGCGGGACTATCGTAAGAAATGAGCAGTTCTTC
CASQSGTIVRNEQFF
>TRBD2|TRBV6-5|many|TRBJ2-1
TGTGCCAGCAGTTATTTACTAGCGGGGGGGCCTGGGGACTCCTACAATGAGCAGTTCTTC
CASSYLLAGGPGDSYNEQFF
>NA|TRBV10-3|many|TRBJ2-2
TGTGCCATCACATCGGGGACAACGAACACCGGGGAGCTGTTTTTT
CAITSGTTNTGELFF
>TRBD1|TRBV24-1|NA|TRBJ2-6
TGTGCCACCAGTGGGAGCCCGGGACAGGGCTTTCTGAGGGCCAACGTCCTGACTTTC
CATSGSPGQGFLRANVLTF
>TRBD1|TRBV12-3/TRBV12-4|many|TRBJ2-1
TGTGCCAGCAGTTCCCAGGGGGCGGGCTACAATGAGCAGTTCTTC
CASSSQGAGYNEQFF
>TRBD1|TRBV20-1|few|TRBJ2-2
TGCAGTGCTAGAACCGGACAGGGGGTCGGGGAGCTGTTTTTT
CSARTGQGVGELFF
>NA|TRBV7-2|many|TRBJ2-5
TGTGCCAGCAGCTTAGCGGACACAAATAGACAAGAGACCCAGTACTTC
CASSLADTNRQETQYF
>NA|TRBV28|few|TRBJ1-4
TGTGCCAGCAGTATACAACAGGGAAATGAAAAACTGTTTTTT
CASSIQQGNEKLFF
>TRBD1|TRBV28|few|TRBJ1-3
TGTGCCAGCAGTTTTAGGGGGACAAGACAGGGCCGAAACACCATATATTTT
CASSFRGTRQGRNTIYF
>NA|TRBV20-1|NA|TRBJ2-7
TGCAGTGCTCCTATGAGGGCAGGGTATTACGAGCAGTACTTC
CSAPMRAGYYEQYF
>TRBD1|TRBV4-2|many|TRBJ2-7
TGTGCCAGCAGCCAGTCTACAGGGGTTTCGTACGAGCAGTACTTC
CASSQSTGVSYEQYF
>NA|TRBV7-9|NA|TRBJ2-7
TGTGCCAGCAGGTCAGGCCCCGAGCAGTACTTC
CASRSGPEQYF
>NA|TRBV7-9|few|TRBJ1-1
TGTGCCAGCAGCTGGATTTTGGGGGCGAGTACTGAAGCTTTCTTT
CASSWILGASTEAFF
>NA|TRBV28|many|TRBJ1-5
TGTGCAGGTAGATCCAGCAATCAGCCCCAGCATTTT
CAGRSSNQPQHF
>TRBD1|TRBV6-1|many|TRBJ1-1
TGTGCCAGCAGGACCGGGGGACAGGGCGGTTCGGGTGCCACTGAAGCTTTCTTT
CASRTGGQGGSGATEAFF
>NA|TRBV5-1|NA|TRBJ2-7
TGCGCCAGCAGCCGGACAACGGGCCCTTACGAGCAGTACTTC
CASSRTTGPYEQYF
>TRBD2|TRBV12-3/TRBV12-4|many|TRBJ2-1
TGTGCCAGCAGTTTTAGTCTAGCGGGTCCGGCTGAGCAGTTCTTC
CASSFSLAGPAEQFF
>NA|TRBV4-1|many|TRBJ1-4
TGCGCCAGCAGCCAAGAGCGTTACCCAAAACTGTTTTTT
CASSQERYPKLFF
>NA|TRBV7-2|many|TRBJ1-1
TGTGCCAGCAGCTTAATGACGGCGGGGAGCACTGAAGCTTTCTTT
CASSLMTAGSTEAFF
>NA|TRBV5-6|few|TRBJ2-5
TGTGCCAGCAGCTTGGCCGGTGGGAGCCAGTACTTC
CASSLAGGSQYF
>NA|TRBV12-3/TRBV12-4|NA|TRBJ1-5
TGTGCCAGCAGTTTCGAAGGGTGGGGCGGCAATCAGCCCCAGCATTTT
CASSFEGWGGNQPQHF
>TRBD1|TRBV5-4|NA|TRBJ1-1
TGTGCCAGCAGCTTTTATACGGGACAGGCGACGAACACTGAAGCTTTCTTT
CASSFYTGQATNTEAFF
>NA|TRBV28|few|TRBJ2-2
TGTGCCAGCAGCGCCCAACTACCGGGGAAGCTGTTTTTT
CASSAQLPGKLFF
>NA|TRBV7-2|many|TRBJ1-1
TGTGCCAGCAGCTCGGGGGTGGGGGCAGAGACTGAAGCTTTCTTT
CASSSGVGAETEAFF
>TRBD1|TRBV27|NA|TRBJ1-4
TGTGCCAGCAGTTTAAGGGGGCTTAATGAAAAACTGTTTTTT
CASSLRGLNEKLFF
>NA|TRBV28|NA|TRBJ1-2
TGTGCCAGCAGTTTCCGAGGTGGCTACACCTTC
CASSFRGGYTF
>NA|TRBV7-9|many|TRBJ2-3
TGTGCCAGCAGCCAAAAAGGCTCCCAAACAGATACGCAGTATTTT
CASSQKGSQTDTQYF
>NA|TRBV4-1|many|TRBJ2-7
TGCGCCAGCAGCCAACCTCTTGGCAGGGATTTTGACGAGCAGTACTTC
CASSQPLGRDFDEQYF
>NA|TRBV6-6|few|TRBJ2-7
TGTGCCAGCAGTTACCCCACAGTCCACGAGCAGTACTTC
CASSYPTVHEQYF
>TRBD2|TRBV12-3/TRBV12-4|NA|TRBJ2-3
TGTGCCAGCAGTCAAGCTATGGGACTAGCGGGGGAATGGTGGAGCACAGATACGCAGTATTTT
CASSQAMGLAGEWWSTDTQYF
>TRBD2|TRBV7-8|many|TRBJ2-7
TGTGCCAGCAGCCCTAGCGGGGGATCCTACGAGCAGTACTTC
CASSPSGGSYEQYF
>TRBD1|TRBV7-2|NA|TRBJ1-3
TGTGCCAGCAGCCGTAATACAGGGGGCTCTGGAAACACCATATATTTT
CASSRNTGGSGNTIYF
>NA|TRBV6-1|many|TRBJ1-5
TGTGCCAGCAGCCGCATGAGCAATCAGCCCCAGCATTTT
CASSRMSNQPQHF
>NA|TRBV18|many|TRBJ1-4
TGTGCCAGCTCACTAATGGACAGTAATGAAAAACTGTTTTTT
CASSLMDSNEKLFF
>TRBD1|TRBV4-3|many|TRBJ1-4
TGCGCCAGCAGCCAAGCCCACAGGGGTGATGAAAAACTGTTTTTT
CASSQAHRGDEKLFF
>NA|TRBV6-5|NA|TRBJ2-3
TGTGCCAGCCGCTCTACTACCACAGATACGCAGTATTTT
CASRSTTTDTQYF
>NA|TRBV4-1|many|TRBJ2-4
TGCGCCAGCAGCCAAGATTGGGGGGCTTTAGCCAAAAACATTCAGTACTTC
CASSQDWGALAKNIQYF
>TRBD1|TRBV4-1|few|TRBJ2-7
TGCGCCAGCAGCCACCCCATGGGACAGGCAACCTACGAGCAGTACTTC
CASSHPMGQATYEQYF
>TRBD1|TRBV20-1|NA|TRBJ2-7
TGCAGTGCTAGACGTGGACAGGCCGACGAGCAGTACTTC
CSARRGQADEQYF
>TRBD1|TRBV7-9|few|TRBJ1-1
TGTGCCAGCAGCTCAGGGGGGGGTAGGAACACTGAAGCTTTCTTT
CASSSGGGRNTEAFF
>TRBD2|TRBV11-3|many|TRBJ2-3
TGTGCCAGCAGCCCGGGGACTAGCGGGGGGGCAGATACGCAGTATTTT
CASSPGTSGGADTQYF
>NA|TRBV6-2/TRBV6-3|NA|TRBJ1-6
TGTGCCAGCTCCTACGGCATACGGAATTCACCCCTCCACTTT
CASSYGIRNSPLHF
>NA|TRBV20-1|few|TRBJ2-2
TGCAGTGCTAACGGGCGGGGGCGGCTCGGGGAGCTGTTTTTT
CSANGRGRLGELFF
>NA|TRBV28|NA|TRBJ2-3
TGTGCCAGCAGTTTATTGTTCTCGGCCTCGGCCAACACAGATACGCAGTATTTT
CASSLLFSASANTDTQYF
>NA|TRBV28|NA|TRBJ2-4
TGTGCCAGCACAACCTGGGGGGCTCTCTTAGCCAAAAACATTCAGTACTTC
CASTTWGALLAKNIQYF
>TRBD1|TRBV5-1|few|TRBJ2-3
TGCGCCAGCAGCCCGGGACAGACAGATACGCAGTATTTT
CASSPGQTDTQYF
>TRBD2|TRBV24-1|NA|TRBJ2-5
TGTGCCACCAGTAACCGAGGGGCGGGGGGTTCAGAGACCCAGTACTTC
CATSNRGAGGSETQYF
>NA|TRBV28|many|TRBJ1-2
TGTGCCAGCAGTACGAACAGGGTTTGGGGCTACACCTTC
CASSTNRVWGYTF
>NA|TRBV20-1|NA|TRBJ2-7
TGCAGTGCTCTAAAAACTAGCTCCTACGAGCAGTACTTC
CSALKTSSYEQYF
>NA|TRBV4-3|NA|TRBJ1-1
TGCGCCAGCAGCCAAGAACAGACCATGAACACTGAAGCTTTCTTT
CASSQEQTMNTEAFF